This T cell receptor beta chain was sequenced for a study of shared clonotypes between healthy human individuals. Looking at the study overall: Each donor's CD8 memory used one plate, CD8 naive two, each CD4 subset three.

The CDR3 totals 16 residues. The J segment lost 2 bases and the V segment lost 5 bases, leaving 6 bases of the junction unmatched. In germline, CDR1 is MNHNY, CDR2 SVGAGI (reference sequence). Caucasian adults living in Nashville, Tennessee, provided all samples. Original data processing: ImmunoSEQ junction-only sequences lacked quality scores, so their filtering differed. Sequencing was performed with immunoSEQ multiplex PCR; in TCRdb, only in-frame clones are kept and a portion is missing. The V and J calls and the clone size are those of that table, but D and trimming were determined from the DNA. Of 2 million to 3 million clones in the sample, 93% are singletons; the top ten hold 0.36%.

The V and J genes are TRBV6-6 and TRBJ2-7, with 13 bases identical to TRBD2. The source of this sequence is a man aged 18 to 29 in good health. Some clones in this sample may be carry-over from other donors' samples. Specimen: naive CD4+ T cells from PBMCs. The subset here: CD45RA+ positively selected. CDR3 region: CASSAPGTSGTYEQYF. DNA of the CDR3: TGTGCCAGCAGTGCTCCCGGGACTAGCGGGACCTACGAGCAGTACTTC.